The T cell receptor (beta chain) under discussion was sequenced for a study of T cells in localized non-small cell lung cancer (dated by TCRdb to 2020 to 2021). Background for the entire study: Comparing tumors with uninvolved tumor-adjacent lungs, the study looked at the T cell repertoires of a few hundred patients with early-stage NSCLC. Of the NSCLC patients, 129 were male and 85 to 110 were female, and the mean age was approximately 66 years. The cohort comprised 200 to 300 treatment-naïve NSCLC patients with resected, localized lung tumors. Paper-wide results and their limitations: Because of the exploratory design, TCR variables were selected using unadjusted p-values without false-discovery rate correction. Of the top 100 tumor clones, a median of approximately 60 were detected in paired uninvolved adjacent lung; approximately 28 were also among that lung's top 100. Longer overall survival was associated with higher T cell density in blood, whereas shorter survival was associated with higher clonality in adjacent lung. Because multi-region tumor sequencing was not performed, intratumor heterogeneity could not be ruled out. Uninvolved tumor-adjacent lung showed the highest T cell clonality, higher than tumor, which suggests more focused antigenic responses in the uninvolved tumor-adjacent lung.

Remarks on this clone: The target of this receptor is not known. The record has no base qualities; no much larger clone is one base away.

At diagnosis, peripheral blood, uninvolved tumor-adjacent lung and tumor were collected and stored as a combination of fresh-frozen and FFPE material. For TCR repertoire profiling, the blood samples were analyzed as peripheral blood mononuclear cells. The immunoSEQ Assay was used to sequence TCR beta CDR3 regions from DNA. On the study's bioinformatics: To compute T cell density, TCR beta template counts were normalized to usable DNA, which was estimated by amplifying housekeeping genes. Using the preseqR package, richness was estimated by extrapolating to 120,000 templates for tissue samples and 400,000 templates for PBMC samples. Clonality was taken to be one minus Pielou's evenness. To identify tissue-enriched TCRs, differential abundance testing was run on productive amino-acid clonotypes with a minimum total count of 5 and an alpha of 0.1. The Jaccard Index and the Morisita Overlap Index were used to measure how much the repertoires overlapped between compartments. GLIPH clustered TCR beta CDR3s with public tetramer-defined viral CDR3s; viral motifs required at least three viral sequences plus V-gene enrichment. TCRdb obtained this table from immuneACCESS and retained in-frame rearrangements with V and J assigned. These tables miss some clones; where compared with another copy, unresolved V genes account for less than half of the shortfall, and the remainder is unexplained. V and J calls and clone size are given by that table; D and trimming were obtained from the DNA. Here the sample has about 70,000 clones; approximately 87% occur a single time. Of the sample, just over 20% is held by the ten largest clones.

Measured from the cysteine to the phenylalanine, the CDR3 is 14 residues long. The entry retains the CDR3 DNA only, 42 bases that are in frame from base 1. V is clipped by 7 bases and J by 5 bases, and the sequence between their germline boundaries is 17 bases long. The germline V gene supplies CDR1 SQVTM and CDR2 ANQGSEA. Sequencing used peripheral blood, obtained before any cancer treatment. This receptor was identified in a male donor at least 60 years old with stage III squamous cell lung carcinoma. The chain couples TRBV29-1 to TRBJ1-4; the D gene remains uncertain. This receptor has the CDR3 CSGSLGGHNEKLFF. The nucleotides read TGCAGCGGTAGTTTGGGCGGGCACAATGAAAAACTGTTTTTT.